This T cell receptor beta chain derives from a study of T cell responses to AZD1222 COVID-19 vaccine (dated by TCRdb to the early 2020s). For context, the study as a whole: Because spike-specific TCR depth and breadth did not differ between the two schedules, AZD1222 recipients who got a second dose at roughly 4 weeks were pooled with those who got a second dose at roughly 12 weeks. TCR sequencing covered approximately 230 trial participants: about 210 given two doses of AZD1222 and around 26 given two doses of MenACWY control vaccine. Enrollment into the trials was organized by age into subgroups of 18-55, 56-69 and 70-plus years, and those subgroups contained about 160, 30 and 59 TCR-sequenced participants, respectively. General study outcomes and caveats: In the small 56-69-year group, the increase in depth fell short of significance, most likely because of low power. Only a handful of AZD1222 recipients were SARS-CoV-2 seropositive at baseline, limiting conclusions about previously exposed vaccinees. The vaccine-associated CD4 TCRs covered the entire spike protein, and the dominant responses fell in regions 160-218 and 743-854. Nearly half of unique spike-specific TCRs reportedly recognized epitopes outside regions mutated in the B.1.351 and B.1.1.7 variants. Participants were mostly white British, with more females than males. The authors suggested clonal diversity may have been underestimated. No day 14 peak-response samples were available, so repertoires were characterized only after the peak T cell response. Spike-specific TCR breadth and depth rose significantly after two AZD1222 doses compared with day 0 and with MenACWY recipients.

The CDR3 regions of human TCRbeta chains were subjected to immunosequencing. The published analysis was carried out like this. TCRs in the repertoires were compared against a reference library of SARS-CoV-2-specific TCRs that had been generated with the MIRA antigen-specificity platform. Breadth was defined as the fraction of unique TCRs that were SARS-CoV-2-associated, and depth was defined as the fraction of total T cells that were SARS-CoV-2-associated. Using the MIRA data, each spike-specific TCR was assigned both to the spike region to which the TCR was reactive and to a CD4 or CD8 class. Log10-transformed breadth and depth values were compared by one-way ANOVA with Sidak's multiple comparisons tests. The source is immuneACCESS, and TCRdb retained only in-frame sequences with V and J called. Part of the clones is not carried over; for the studies checked, unresolved V genes explain less than half of this, and the remainder is unexplained. V and J calls plus clone size are reproduced from that table; the DNA served to infer D and trimming. In this sample the table shows 200,000 or so clones, 85% to 90% of which occur a single time. About 8% of the sample is taken by the ten largest.

The sample's time point label, in plain terms: baseline before first vaccination. Vaccinee samples were obtained from the UK trials COV001 and COV002, which included a single-blind randomized controlled phase 2/3 trial of AZD1222 (ChAdOx1 nCoV-19) in healthy adults. For TCRbeta chain sequencing, PBMC samples were collected from trial participants at day 0 and at day 28 after the second dose. Worth noting for this clone: It lacks a known antigen. No clone much larger than this one lies a single base away; base qualities are absent.

Specimen: peripheral blood, collected on day 0 of AZD1222 vaccination. The receptor was isolated from an adult in good health.

The encoded CDR3 is CASSRWTVPGNTIYF. At the DNA level, the sequence is TGTGCCAGCAGCCGATGGACAGTCCCTGGAAACACCATATATTTT. The chain is assembled from TRBV5-6 and TRBJ1-3; the D gene is perhaps TRBD1, from 6 matching bases. The germline V gene gives CDR1 as SGHDT and CDR2 as YYEEEE. V is shortened by 4 bases, J by 2 bases, and the region joining them spans 13 bases. Including cysteine and phenylalanine, the CDR3 has 15 amino acids. The only DNA kept is the CDR3, 45 bases in frame from the first base.